Following are 27 T cell receptor beta chains from one sample sequenced in a study of T cells in Graves' hyperthyroidism and ophthalmopathy. The CDR3 regions of TCR beta were amplified from RNA transcripts. HTBI primers were employed in a first-round RT-PCR of the TCR CDR3. MiXCR, applied by TCRdb to the multiplex PCR reads, yields one record per CDR3 protein. The profile shows around 110,000 distinct CDR3 sequences, more than 15% of them singletons. The sequencing sample was made of blood. The receptors come from a woman in her forties or fifties with Graves' hyperthyroidism.

This clonotype has a count of ten or more. The chain uses TRBV13 and TRBJ2-1; D may be TRBD1 (7 bases). This CDR3 contains 21 residues. The germline gives CDR1 PRHDT, CDR2 FYEKMQ (reference sequence). With 2 bases removed from V and 1 base from J, the gap between germline ends came to 27 bases. The DNA for the CDR3 is TGTGCCAGCAGCTTAAGGGGGGACAGAAACTACAACCCCCTATCCTACAATGAGCAGTTCTTC. Translating it yields CASSLRGDRNYNPLSYNEQFF.

This clonotype was detected many times. This chain links TRBV12-3 or TRBV12-4 with TRBJ1-2, with D maybe TRBD1 (5 bases). The CDR3 is 14 amino acids. V lost 2 bases and J 6 bases, leaving 13 bases between the germline ends. CDR3 sequence: CASSLNDRRNGYTF. CDR3 nucleotide sequence: TGTGCCAGCAGTTTAAACGACAGAAGAAATGGCTACACCTTC.

There are many counts of this clonotype. The chain couples TRBV28 to TRBJ1-5, with TRBD1 matching 12 bases. Germline CDR1 reads MDHEN; CDR2 reads SYDVKM. CDR3 size: 17 residues. CDR3 loop: CALSRGGTGGAGQPQHF. CDR3 bases: TGTGCGCTTTCAAGGGGGGGGACAGGGGGCGCCGGTCAGCCCCAGCATTTT.

This clonotype was found many times. The chain has TRBV20-1 and TRBJ2-7; D is uncertain. Germline V gives CDR1 DFQATT, CDR2 SNEGSKA (reference sequence). Trimming left V 2 bases short and J 0 bases short, with 11 bases between. The CDR3 is made up of 14 amino acids. The CDR3 DNA is TGCAGTGCTAGATTTGGCGGAAACTCCTACGAGCAGTACTTC. Translated: CSARFGGNSYEQYF.

The table lists this clonotype with many counts. The chain has TRBV30 and TRBJ1-1; no clear D gene. CDR3 length equals 12 residues. The V gene's germline CDR1 is GTSNPN and CDR2 SVGIG (reference sequence). The ends were cut back, 0 bases at V and 6 bases at J, with 8 bases in the middle. CDR3 sequence reads: CAWSVMVSEAFF. CDR3 nucleotide sequence: TGTGCCTGGAGTGTAATGGTATCTGAAGCTTTCTTT.

This clonotype was seen repeatedly, ten times or more. This chain links TRBV5-1 with TRBJ1-2, with D unclear. The germline V gene has CDR1 SGHRS and CDR2 YFSETQ. The CDR3 spans 13 residues. V was shortened by 1 base and J by 2 bases, with 6 bases between the two germline ends. The CDR3 loop reads CASSLTVNYGYTF. CDR3 sequence (DNA): TGCGCCAGCAGCTTGACGGTCAACTATGGCTACACCTTC.

This clonotype appeared a few times. This CDR3 reads CASSLWGGENIQYF. As DNA, the CDR3 is TGTGCCAGCAGTTTATGGGGGGGGGAAAACATTCAGTACTTC. This chain links TRBV27 with TRBJ2-4; 7 bases match TRBD2. Unmatched junction bases numbered 2, after V lost 1 base and J lost 5 bases. This CDR3 region has 14 residues. The germline gives CDR1 MNHEY, CDR2 SMNVEV (reference sequence).

In its sample, this clonotype was seen many times. V gene TRBV5-1 combines with J gene TRBJ2-1; 8 bases align to TRBD2. The J segment lost 4 bases and the V segment lost 2 bases, leaving 11 bases of the junction unmatched. The germline V gene encodes CDR1 SGHRS and CDR2 YFSETQ. This CDR3 region has 17 residues. CDR3 protein: CASSLYTGTSGYNEQFF. As DNA, the CDR3 is TGCGCCAGCAGCTTATACACCGGGACTAGTGGATACAATGAGCAGTTCTTC.

There are many counts of this clonotype. This chain links TRBV19 with TRBJ1-5; D uncertain. V was trimmed by 3 bases and J by 3 bases, leaving 12 bases between them. Germline loops: CDR1 LNHDA, CDR2 SQIVND (reference sequence). This CDR3 is 15 amino acids long. The CDR3 spells CASSIRREPNQPQHF. CDR3 nucleotide sequence: TGTGCCAGTAGTATTCGGCGGGAGCCCAATCAGCCCCAGCATTTT.

This chain connects TRBV6-1 to TRBJ2-4; 7 positions match TRBD1. The CDR3 covers 16 residues. V lost 2 bases to trimming and J lost 5 bases; unmatched junction nucleotides: 9. CDR1 and CDR2 (germline): MNHNS, SASEGT. CDR3 sequence: CASSESGQGDQNIQYF. CDR3 nucleotide sequence: TGTGCCAGCAGTGAATCGGGGCAGGGGGACCAAAACATTCAGTACTTC.

The gene calls are TRBV20-1 and TRBJ1-2; D call uncertain. The CDR3 consists of 14 residues. V lost 0 bases to trimming and J lost 4 bases, with 12 bases between them. The germline CDR1 and CDR2 sequences are DFQATT and SNEGSKA (reference sequence). The DNA of the CDR3 is TGCAGTGCTAGAGATCAGGCAGCCCTCTATGGCTACACCTTC. Translating it yields CSARDQAALYGYTF.

The sample holds many counts of this clonotype. This chain uses TRBV5-1 with TRBJ1-2; no definite D call. The length of the CDR3 is 12 residues. CDR1 SGHRS and CDR2 YFSETQ come from the germline V gene. V was cut by 0 bases and J by 6 bases, with 6 bases left in between. The chain's CDR3 is CASSLGFNGYTF. The CDR3 nucleotides read TGCGCCAGCAGCTTGGGTTTCAATGGCTACACCTTC.

This clonotype was seen a handful of times. V and J are TRBV7-9 and TRBJ1-2; 7 bases fit TRBD1. The junction had 5 bases not matched to a gene; V was cut back by 0 bases and J by 4 bases. The CDR3 sequence is 15 residues long. From germline, CDR1 is SEHNR and CDR2 FQNEAQ (reference sequence). CDR3 nucleotide sequence: TGTGCCAGCAGCTTAGCGGGACAGAGACGCTATGGCTACACCTTC. Amino acid sequence: CASSLAGQRRYGYTF.

This clonotype was seen at least ten times. The genes are TRBV2 and TRBJ2-7; D gene unclear. The CDR3 extends over 12 amino acids. CDR1 SNHLY and CDR2 FYNNEI come from the germline V gene. V shed 3 bases and J shed 7 bases, with 10 bases lying between them. The DNA for the CDR3 is TGTGCCAGCAGTGATGTTGGACGAGAGCAGTACTTC. It codes for CASSDVGREQYF.

This clonotype occurred many times. The chain links TRBV7-2 to TRBJ2-3; the D gene is possibly TRBD2 (5 bases). In germline, CDR1 is SGHTA, CDR2 FQGNSA. The CDR3 totals 15 residues. V lost 5 bases to trimming and J lost 4 bases, with 16 bases between them. CDR3 in amino acids: CASSHVGLAPDTQYF. CDR3 DNA: TGTGCCAGCAGCCATGTTGGCCTAGCCCCAGATACGCAGTATTTT.

Ten or more counts support this clonotype. V usage is TRBV2 and J usage is TRBJ2-3; TRBD2 is a possible D gene (6 bases). V was cut by 4 bases and J by 1 base, with 9 bases left in between. CDR1 is SNHLY and CDR2 is FYNNEI in the germline V gene. This CDR3 contains 14 residues. CDR3 sequence reads: CASSGLDRTDTQYF. In DNA form, the CDR3 reads TGTGCCAGCAGTGGACTAGACCGCACAGATACGCAGTATTTT. The entire variable domain, with the rest obtained from reference TRBV2 and TRBJ2-3, is as follows: EPEVTQTPSHQVTQMGQEVILRCVPISNHLYFYWYRQILGQKVEFLVSFYNNEISEKSEIFDDQFSVERPDGSNFTLKIRSTKLEDSAMYFCASSGLDRTDTQYFGPGTRLTVL.

This clonotype was counted many times. The V and J genes are TRBV28 and TRBJ2-2; possibly TRBD1 for D (6 bases). V dropped 5 bases and J dropped 4 bases, with 20 bases sitting between them. Germline CDR1 MDHEN, CDR2 SYDVKM. This CDR3 comprises 17 residues. The CDR3 bases are TGTGCCAGCAGTCCCGCCGGGCAGGGGTTGTTCACCGGGGAGCTGTTTTTT. It codes for CASSPAGQGLFTGELFF.

At least ten counts were recorded for this clonotype. The chain joins TRBV30 to TRBJ1-3, with D tentatively TRBD1 (5 bases). V was trimmed by 3 bases and J by 0 bases, leaving 9 bases between them. CDR3 size: 14 residues. The germline CDR1 and CDR2 sequences are GTSNPN and SVGIG (reference sequence). Here the CDR3 reads CAWSEGISGNTIYF. The CDR3 coding sequence is TGTGCCTGGAGCGAGGGGATCTCTGGAAACACCATATATTTT.

This clonotype came up many times. The chain joins TRBV5-1 to TRBJ1-2, with 7 bases lining up with TRBD1. After removal of 0 bases from V and 5 bases from J, the junction contained 4 bases not matched to a gene. The CDR3 sequence is 14 residues long. Per the germline V gene, CDR1 is SGHRS and CDR2 is YFSETQ. As DNA, the CDR3 is TGCGCCAGCAGCTTGGAGGGCAGGGGGTATGGCTACACCTTC. It specifies CASSLEGRGYGYTF.

The chain uses TRBV7-9 and TRBJ2-6; D gene unclear. Trimming took off 2 bases at V and 0 bases at J, with 5 bases between the two ends. Looked up from germline, CDR1 is SEHNR and CDR2 is FQNEAQ (reference sequence). The CDR3 spans 15 residues. This CDR3 is CASSLWGSGANVLTF. The DNA of the CDR3 is TGTGCCAGCAGCTTATGGGGCTCTGGGGCCAACGTCCTGACTTTC.

The sample holds many counts of this clonotype. The V call is TRBV3-1, the J call TRBJ1-5, with TRBD1 matching 7 bases. Per germline, CDR1 LGHDT and CDR2 YNNKEL (reference sequence). Trimming at V came to 4 bases and at J to 1 base, leaving 1 base not matched to a gene. This CDR3 has 14 amino acids. CDR3 DNA sequence: TGTGCCAGCAGCCTGACAGGGAGCAATCAGCCCCAGCATTTT. It yields the protein CASSLTGSNQPQHF.

This clonotype showed up many times. J is TRBJ2-5 and V is TRBV12-3 or TRBV12-4; D might be TRBD2 (6 bases). V was cut by 3 bases and J by 5 bases, with 16 bases left in between. This CDR3 has 15 amino acids. CDR3 in amino acids: CASSFWAGGTETQYF. The DNA of the CDR3 is TGTGCCAGCAGTTTTTGGGCGGGCGGGACGGAGACCCAGTACTTC.

This clonotype was seen at least ten times. This rearrangement joins TRBV6-1 to TRBJ2-3; 12 bases are a match to TRBD2. Unmatched junction bases numbered 9, after V lost 5 bases and J lost 0 bases. The CDR3 extends over 18 amino acids. From germline, CDR1 is MNHNS and CDR2 SASEGT. CDR3 DNA: TGTGCCAGCAGTTCTCGTCTGGGGACTAGCGGGAGCACAGATACGCAGTATTTT. Its translation is CASSSRLGTSGSTDTQYF.

This clonotype was counted at least ten times. V gene TRBV6-2 or TRBV6-3 combines with J gene TRBJ2-5; TRBD2 aligns across 7 bases. V shed 2 bases and J 5 bases; nucleotides not matched to a gene: 5. The CDR3 has 14 amino acids. Germline CDR1 is MNHEY and CDR2 is SVGEGT. CDR3 DNA sequence: TGTGCCAGCAGTTACGCTAGCGGTCTTGAGACCCAGTACTTC. It encodes CASSYASGLETQYF.

This clonotype was counted many times. The genes are TRBV7-9 and TRBJ2-4; the match to TRBD2 covers 10 bases. Unmatched junction bases numbered 6, after V lost 1 base and J lost 3 bases. The CDR3 consists of 17 residues. CDR1 and CDR2 from the germline V gene are SEHNR and FQNEAQ (reference sequence). CDR3: CASSLGVGTSVKNIQYF. The CDR3 coding sequence is TGTGCCAGCAGCTTAGGAGTTGGGACTAGCGTCAAAAACATTCAGTACTTC.

This clonotype was recorded many times. This chain connects TRBV24-1 to TRBJ2-1; D is possibly TRBD1 (6 bases). This CDR3 is 17 amino acids long. Deletions cut 3 bases from V and 0 bases from J, with 14 bases between. In germline, CDR1 is KGHDR, CDR2 SFDVKD. As DNA, the CDR3 is TGTGCCACCAGTGATGTAACAGGGACAAACTCCTACAATGAGCAGTTCTTC. Translating it yields CATSDVTGTNSYNEQFF.

The table lists this clonotype with a few counts. The J gene is TRBJ2-1, the V gene TRBV19; 8 nucleotides align to TRBD2. The V gene end was trimmed by 7 bases and the J gene end by 4 bases; junction bases not matched to a gene: 9. Germline CDR1 LNHDA, CDR2 SQIVND (reference sequence). CDR3 length: 15 residues. In nucleotides, the CDR3 is TGTGCCAGTAAACGGGCGGGAGGAGCTTACAATGAGCAGTTCTTC. Translated, it gives CASKRAGGAYNEQFF.